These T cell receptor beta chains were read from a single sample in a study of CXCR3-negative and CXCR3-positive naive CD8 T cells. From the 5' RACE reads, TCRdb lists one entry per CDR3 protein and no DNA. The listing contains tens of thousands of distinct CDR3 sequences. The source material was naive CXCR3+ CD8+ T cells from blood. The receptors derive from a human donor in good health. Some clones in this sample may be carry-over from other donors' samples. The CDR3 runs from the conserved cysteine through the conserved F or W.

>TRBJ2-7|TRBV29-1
CSVEQGTTYEQYF
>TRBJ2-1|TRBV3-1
CASSQDLADSYNEQFF
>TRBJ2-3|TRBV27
CASSWGQTDTQYF
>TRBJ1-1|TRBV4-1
CASSPRAGGNTEAFF
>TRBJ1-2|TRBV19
CASSIDTYRDGYTF
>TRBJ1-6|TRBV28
CASSLFQGFNSPLHF
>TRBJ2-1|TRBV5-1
CASSSGQGAGDEQFF
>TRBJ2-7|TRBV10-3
CAISETSGGAYEQYF
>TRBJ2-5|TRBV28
CASSPRDTQETQYF
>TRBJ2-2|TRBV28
CASSRDSNTGELFF
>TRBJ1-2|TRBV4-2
CASSQHGTGFFDGYTF
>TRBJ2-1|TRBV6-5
CASSYSMAYSYNEQFF
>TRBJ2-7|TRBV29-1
CSVEWDRGQDEQYF
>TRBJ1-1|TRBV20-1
CSGPGPMNTEAFF
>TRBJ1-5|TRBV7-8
CASSFVGETGRFRNQPQHF
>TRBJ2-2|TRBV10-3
CAISPTSPLGTGLHTGELFF
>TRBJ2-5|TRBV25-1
CASSEYFRFQETQYF
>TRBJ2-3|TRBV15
CATRTRADTQYF
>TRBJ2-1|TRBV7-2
CASSYTSLNEQFF
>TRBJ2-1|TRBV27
CASSLLASAYNEQFF
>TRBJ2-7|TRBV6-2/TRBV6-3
CASSPIRDYSYEQYF
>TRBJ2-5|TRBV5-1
CASSHPGEWETQYF
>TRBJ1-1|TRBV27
CASSYGSANTEAFF
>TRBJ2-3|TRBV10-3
CAISEKASVTDTQYF
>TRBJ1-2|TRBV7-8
CASSFGQGVARLYNGYHF
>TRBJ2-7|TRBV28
CASSRLAGAYEQYF
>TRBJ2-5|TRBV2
CASSETALIGETQYF
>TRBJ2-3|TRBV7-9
CASSPRPGLEGTQYF
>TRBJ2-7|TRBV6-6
CASSPQGYYEQYF
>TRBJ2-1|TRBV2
CASSEGDRRDEQFF
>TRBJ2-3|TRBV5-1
CASRGGTDTQYF
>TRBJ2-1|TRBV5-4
CASSLYSYNEQFF
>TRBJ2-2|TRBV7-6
CASSQLAGGGELFF
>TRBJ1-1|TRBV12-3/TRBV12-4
CASGPGRNTEAFF
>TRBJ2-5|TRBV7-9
CASSLSRDRHKKTQYF
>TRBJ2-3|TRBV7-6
CASSPAGREVDTQYF
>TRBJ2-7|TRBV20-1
CSAPPGQGIREQYF
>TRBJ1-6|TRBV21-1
CASSLKSAPLHF
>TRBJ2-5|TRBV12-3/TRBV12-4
CASSPNPGGETQYF